This paragraph reports one TCR beta chain. The data stem from a study of shared clonotypes between healthy human individuals. Here immunoSEQ multiplex PCR was the method, and the copy in TCRdb shows in-frame clones only, minus some. The sample yields millions of clones, around 94% seen once. The CDR3 contains 12 residues. Trimming left V 4 bases short and J 5 bases short, with 11 bases between. The germline V gene encodes CDR1 GTSNPN and CDR2 SVGIG (reference sequence). This chain joins TRBV30 and TRBJ2-5, with unresolved D. The sequenced sample consisted of naive CD4+ T cells sorted from blood. Subset denoted: CD45RA+ positively selected. The source is a man aged 18 to 29 in good health. CDR3 bases: TGTGCCTGGAAAAGGTCGGCGGAGACCCAGTACTTC. Translated: CAWKRSAETQYF. Drawing the rest from reference TRBV30 and TRBJ2-5, the complete variable domain is SQTIHQWPATLVQPVGSPLSLECTVEGTSNPNLYWYRQAAGRGLQLLFYSVGIGQISSEVPQNLSASRPQDRQFILSSKKLLLSDSGFYLCAWKRSAETQYFGPGTRLLVL.